Below, 31 T cell receptor beta chains from the same sample are listed, as sequenced in a study of T cell changes during pregnancy in multiple sclerosis. The method was immunoSEQ multiplex PCR; TCRdb's version includes in-frame clones alone and lacks a portion of them. The sample shows 95,000 to 110,000 clones, about 90% of them seen only once. Sequences were derived from peripheral blood, sampled after pregnancy. The origin of the receptors is a female donor with multiple sclerosis, enrolled in a pregnancy study.

The chain combines TRBV7-7 with TRBJ2-1, with 13 bases lining up with TRBD2. CDR3 length: 18 residues. Germline trimming cut 5 bases from V and 3 bases from J; bases unmatched to any gene: 10. Germline V gene data show CDR1 as SSHAT and CDR2 as FNYEAQ (reference sequence). DNA of the CDR3: TGTGCCAGCAGCGCCGGGACTAGCGGGACGCACGGCTACAATGAGCAGTTCTTC. As protein: CASSAGTSGTHGYNEQFF. Using reference TRBV7-7 and TRBJ2-1 for the parts outside the CDR3, the full variable domain is GAGVSQSPRYKVTKRGQDVTLRCDPISSHATLYWYQQALGQGPEFLTYFNYEAQPDKSGLPSDRFSAERPEGSISTLTIQRTEQRDSAMYRCASSAGTSGTHGYNEQFFGPGTRLTVL.

The CDR3 spells CASSIGGRLQPQHF. CDR3 nucleotides: TGTGCCAGTAGTATTGGGGGCAGGCTACAGCCCCAGCATTTT. J is TRBJ1-5 and V is TRBV19; D might be TRBD1 (6 bases). Looked up from germline, CDR1 is LNHDA and CDR2 is SQIVND (reference sequence). The CDR3 loop spans 14 amino acids. V lost 3 bases to trimming and J lost 7 bases, with 13 bases between them. Using reference TRBV19 and TRBJ1-5 for the parts outside the CDR3, the full variable domain is DGGITQSPKYLFRKEGQNVTLSCEQNLNHDAMYWYRQDPGQGLRLIYYSQIVNDFQKGDIAEGYSVSREKKESFPLTVTSAQKNPTAFYLCASSIGGRLQPQHFGDGTRLSIL.

This clone has just a few counts. V usage is TRBV18 and J usage is TRBJ1-2, with D perhaps TRBD1 (5 bases). Trimming removed 3 bases from V and 7 bases from J, with 12 bases in between. The germline gives CDR1 KGHSH, CDR2 LQKENI. The CDR3 contains 13 residues. For the CDR3, the DNA is TGTGCCAGCTCACCCGTTGGTAGGGGTGGCTACACCTTC. Its translation is CASSPVGRGGYTF.

The chain has TRBV6-1 and TRBJ1-2, with TRBD1 matching over 10 bases. The CDR3 extends over 17 amino acids. Per germline, CDR1 MNHNS and CDR2 SASEGT. The junction had 9 bases not matched to a gene; V was cut back by 4 bases and J by 1 base. CDR3: CASSGYYDRGHNYGYTF. The CDR3 nucleotides read TGTGCCAGCAGTGGGTACTATGACAGGGGGCATAACTATGGCTACACCTTC.

The V and J genes are TRBV7-2 and TRBJ2-7; perhaps TRBD1 as D (5 bases). Trimming shortened V by 5 bases and J by 3 bases, and 11 bases separated the two germline ends. The CDR3 totals 13 residues. Germline assignment: CDR1 SGHTA and CDR2 FQGNSA. In DNA form, the CDR3 reads TGTGCCAGCAGCCAACAGGCTTTCTACGAGCAGTACTTC. Translation: CASSQQAFYEQYF. The full variable domain, completed using reference TRBV7-2 and TRBJ2-7, is GAGVSQSPSNKVTEKGKDVELRCDPISGHTALYWYRQSLGQGLEFLIYFQGNSAPDKSGLPSDRFSAERTGGSVSTLTIQRTQQEDSAVYLCASSQQAFYEQYFGPGTRLTVT.

The gene calls are TRBV7-9 and TRBJ2-7; possibly TRBD1 for D (6 bases). Trimming pared 1 base from V and 5 bases from J, leaving 6 bases between. Germline CDR1 reads SEHNR; CDR2 reads FQNEAQ (reference sequence). CDR3 length: 12 residues. The CDR3 protein is CASSLEGDEQYF. CDR3 sequence (DNA): TGTGCCAGCAGCTTAGAGGGGGACGAGCAGTACTTC.

V and J are TRBV9 and TRBJ2-3; 7 nucleotides line up with TRBD1. The CDR3 is 16 amino acids. Germline CDR1 is SGDLS and CDR2 is YYNGEE. After removal of 3 bases from V and 4 bases from J, the junction contained 11 bases not matched to a gene. CDR3 amino acids: CASSAPQGMRADTQYF. CDR3 bases: TGTGCCAGCAGCGCCCCACAGGGGATGAGGGCAGATACGCAGTATTTT. The full variable domain, with the rest looked up from reference TRBV9 and TRBJ2-3, is DSGVTQTPKHLITATGQRVTLRCSPRSGDLSVYWYQQSLDQGLQFLIQYYNGEERAKGNILERFSAQQFPDLHSELNLSSLELGDSALYFCASSAPQGMRADTQYFGPGTRLTVL.

The CDR3: CASIWGASGSSSYNEQFF. CDR3 nucleotides: TGCGCCAGCATCTGGGGGGCTAGCGGAAGTAGCTCCTACAATGAGCAGTTCTTC. The chain employs TRBV5-1 and TRBJ2-1, with D perhaps TRBD2 (7 bases). Trimming left V 6 bases short and J 0 bases short, with 22 bases between. The length of the CDR3 is 18 residues. CDR1 and CDR2 (germline): SGHRS, YFSETQ.

This sequence joins TRBV11-2 and TRBJ2-1, with TRBD1 matching over 8 bases. This CDR3 is built from 15 residues. In germline, CDR1 is SGHAT, CDR2 FQNNGV. Trimming removed 0 bases from V and 7 bases from J; junction bases left unmatched: 5. The CDR3 DNA is TGTGCCAGCAGCTTAGAGGGGACAGGTGGGAATGAGCAGTTCTTC. Encoded protein: CASSLEGTGGNEQFF.

This clone was recorded only once. The rearrangement links TRBV5-1 to TRBJ2-7, with 10 bases fitting TRBD2. The CDR3 runs to 15 residues. Germline V gives CDR1 SGHRS, CDR2 YFSETQ. V lost 4 bases to trimming and J lost 3 bases; unmatched junction nucleotides: 7. CDR3 loop: CASSPTASGSYEQYF. CDR3 DNA sequence: TGCGCCAGCAGCCCGACGGCTAGCGGGAGCTACGAGCAGTACTTC.

The chain uses TRBV5-5 and TRBJ1-5; D is undetermined. Trimming stripped 0 bases from V and 6 bases from J, with 13 bases between. Per the germline V gene, CDR1 is SGHKS and CDR2 is YYEKEE (reference sequence). The CDR3 extends over 15 amino acids. The CDR3 here is CASSLGGELGQPQHF. Written as DNA, the CDR3 is TGTGCCAGCAGCTTGGGCGGAGAGTTGGGTCAGCCCCAGCATTTT. The full variable domain, its missing parts supplied by reference TRBV5-5 and TRBJ1-5, is DAGVTQSPTHLIKTRGQQVTLRCSPISGHKSVSWYQQVLGQGPQFIFQYYEKEERGRGNFPDRFSARQFPNYSSELNVNALLLGDSALYLCASSLGGELGQPQHFGDGTRLSIL.

The chain combines TRBV7-8 with TRBJ2-5, with 8 bases fitting TRBD2. The CDR3 is 14 amino acids. J was trimmed by 5 bases and V by 5 bases; bases with no gene match: 7. Germline CDR1 and CDR2: SGHVS and FQNEAQ. In DNA, the CDR3 is TGTGCCAGCAGCGGGACTAGGGGGGGGGAGACCCAGTACTTC. Residues: CASSGTRGGETQYF.

The V gene is TRBV19, the J gene TRBJ2-3, with TRBD2 matching over 8 bases. The germline V gene has CDR1 LNHDA and CDR2 SQIVND (reference sequence). With 3 bases clipped from V and 3 bases from J, the junction kept 11 bases outside the gene matches. The CDR3 is 17 residues long. CDR3 DNA: TGTGCCAGTAGTATGTCCGATAAGCGGGAGAAAACAGATACGCAGTATTTT. Protein: CASSMSDKREKTDTQYF.

This sequence joins TRBV5-1 and TRBJ1-5; possibly TRBD1 for D (5 bases). Per germline, CDR1 SGHRS and CDR2 YFSETQ. Trimming removed 4 bases from V and 5 bases from J, with 16 bases in between. The CDR3 contains 15 residues. CDR3 in DNA: TGCGCCAGCAGCCTTCTCCCCGGGGGGGATCAGCCCCAGCATTTT. Protein: CASSLLPGGDQPQHF.

The chain uses TRBV7-9 and TRBJ2-7, with 7 bases that match TRBD2. There are 13 residues in the CDR3. J gave up 5 bases and V 2 bases, and 3 bases lay outside the gene matches. Germline assignment: CDR1 SEHNR and CDR2 FQNEAQ (reference sequence). CDR3 amino acids: CASSLIRGDEQYF. DNA of the CDR3: TGTGCCAGCAGCTTAATCCGGGGGGACGAGCAGTACTTC.

The rearrangement uses TRBV28 and TRBJ2-7, with 7 bases that match TRBD2. This CDR3 contains 17 residues. V shed 0 bases, J shed 1 base, and the junction held 9 bases outside the gene matches. From germline, CDR1 is MDHEN and CDR2 SYDVKM. The CDR3 here is CASSLWGGGLVSYEQYF. CDR3 sequence (DNA): TGTGCCAGCAGTTTATGGGGCGGGGGATTGGTATCCTACGAGCAGTACTTC.

The chain recombines TRBV5-1 with TRBJ1-3, with TRBD1 matching over 7 bases. V was pared by 3 bases and J by 3 bases, with 6 bases of the junction left unmatched. The CDR3 extends over 15 amino acids. Per germline, CDR1 SGHRS and CDR2 YFSETQ. CDR3 protein: CASSSRQGLGNTIYF. The DNA of the CDR3 is TGCGCCAGCAGCTCAAGACAGGGTCTTGGAAACACCATATATTTT.

The chain employs TRBV10-2 and TRBJ2-7, with 7 bases identical to TRBD2. The CDR3 runs 15 residues. Germline CDR1 WSHSY, CDR2 SAAADI. Trimming took 4 bases from V and 0 from J; bases not matched to a gene: 6. The CDR3 DNA sequence: TGCGCCAGCAGTGTGGGGGGACTAAGCTCCTACGAGCAGTACTTC. Translated, it gives CASSVGGLSSYEQYF.

This sequence joins TRBV19 and TRBJ2-4; D is perhaps TRBD2 (7 bases). Germline assignment: CDR1 LNHDA and CDR2 SQIVND (reference sequence). Trimming stripped 0 bases from V and 9 bases from J, with 15 bases between. The CDR3 covers 15 residues. The CDR3, as DNA: TGTGCCAGTAGTATAGATGGGGGGGGGCTGGGCATTCAGTACTTC. This codes for CASSIDGGGLGIQYF.

V is TRBV10-3 and J is TRBJ2-7, with 7 positions matching TRBD1. CDR1 and CDR2 from the germline V gene are ENHRY and SYGVKD. CDR3 length equals 15 residues. Trimming removed 2 bases from V and 2 bases from J; junction bases left unmatched: 6. CDR3 residues: CAISEAYRGTYEQYF. The CDR3 nucleotides are TGTGCCATCAGTGAGGCCTACAGGGGCACCTACGAGCAGTACTTC.

The rearrangement uses TRBV19 and TRBJ2-3; 8 bases fit TRBD2. Trimming at V came to 7 bases and at J to 4 bases, leaving 10 bases not matched to a gene. The CDR3 spans 15 residues. Germline assignment: CDR1 LNHDA and CDR2 SQIVND (reference sequence). This CDR3 is CASTFSGTSSDTQYF. CDR3 in DNA: TGTGCCAGTACTTTTAGCGGGACATCATCAGATACGCAGTATTTT.

The chain joins TRBV6-1 to TRBJ2-7; D is perhaps TRBD1 (7 bases). Per germline, CDR1 MNHNS and CDR2 SASEGT. The V gene lost 8 bases and the J gene lost 2 bases, with 13 bases spanning the gap. This CDR3 comprises 13 residues. The CDR3 region has the DNA TGTGCCAGCCTGGAGGGGGCGACCTACGAGCAGTACTTC. As protein: CASLEGATYEQYF.

The chain recombines TRBV15 with TRBJ1-1, with 8 bases matching TRBD1. Germline loops: CDR1 LNHNV, CDR2 YYDKDF (reference sequence). The CDR3 contains 17 residues. V shed 0 bases and J 3 bases; nucleotides not matched to a gene: 9. This chain's CDR3 is CATSRDQGARSYTEAFF. DNA for the CDR3: TGTGCCACCAGCAGAGATCAGGGGGCGAGGTCGTACACTGAAGCTTTCTTT.

This clone appeared a few times. The V gene is TRBV19, the J gene TRBJ1-4; D unresolved. The germline CDR1 and CDR2 sequences are LNHDA and SQIVND (reference sequence). This CDR3 has 16 residues. V was trimmed by 3 bases and J by 0 bases, leaving 11 bases between them. Written as DNA, the CDR3 is TGTGCCAGTAGTATTGTAGCCACTTCAACTAATGAAAAACTGTTTTTT. It encodes CASSIVATSTNEKLFF.

This clone was observed a few times. The chain carries TRBV29-1 and TRBJ1-1, with D hard to call. V dropped 0 bases and J dropped 6 bases, with 14 bases sitting between them. The germline V gene encodes CDR1 SQVTM and CDR2 ANQGSEA. CDR3 length equals 14 residues. As DNA, the CDR3 is TGCAGCGTTGAAGAAGTTTCCGGGAGGTCTGAAGCTTTCTTT. The encoded protein is CSVEEVSGRSEAFF.

The chain links TRBV19 to TRBJ1-1; perhaps TRBD1 as D (5 bases). Trimming took off 8 bases at V and 1 base at J, with 14 bases between the two ends. The CDR3 contains 14 residues. Germline assignment: CDR1 LNHDA and CDR2 SQIVND (reference sequence). The CDR3 reads CASLRRGGNTEAFF. In DNA form, the CDR3 reads TGTGCCAGTCTCAGGCGGGGGGGGAACACTGAAGCTTTCTTT.

The chain joins TRBV15 to TRBJ2-1, with D perhaps TRBD1 (5 bases). Germline CDR1 and CDR2: LNHNV and YYDKDF (reference sequence). V was clipped by 2 bases and J by 8 bases, with 7 bases between them. This CDR3 comprises 12 residues. DNA of the CDR3: TGTGCCACCAGCAGAAGGGGTGATGAGCAGTTCTTC. This sequence encodes CATSRRGDEQFF. Full variable domain (outside the CDR3, taken from reference TRBV15 and TRBJ2-1): DAMVIQNPRYQVTQFGKPVTLSCSQTLNHNVMYWYQQKSSQAPKLLFHYYDKDFNNEADTPDNFQSRRPNTSFCFLDIRSPGLGDTAMYLCATSRRGDEQFFGPGTRLTVL.

The genes are TRBV5-1 and TRBJ2-6; D not resolved. Germline loops: CDR1 SGHRS, CDR2 YFSETQ. The CDR3 loop spans 16 amino acids. Trimming removed 0 bases at V and 0 bases at J, with 7 bases between. This chain's CDR3 is CASSLGPHSGANVLTF. CDR3 in DNA: TGCGCCAGCAGCTTGGGTCCACACTCTGGGGCCAACGTCCTGACTTTC.

The rearrangement links TRBV7-8 to TRBJ1-4; TRBD1 agrees at 11 bases. The junction had 4 bases not matched to a gene; V was cut back by 2 bases and J by 5 bases. The CDR3 covers 16 residues. Germline V gene sequence: CDR1 SGHVS, CDR2 FQNEAQ. CDR3 amino acids: CASSLRGTGGNEKLFF. As DNA, the CDR3 is TGTGCCAGCAGCTTACGTGGGACAGGGGGGAATGAAAAACTGTTTTTT.

The V and J genes are TRBV2 and TRBJ2-6; TRBD2 might be the D (6 bases). V gave up 6 bases and J gave up 0 bases, with 12 bases separating them. The CDR3 covers 16 residues. Per the germline V gene, CDR1 is SNHLY and CDR2 is FYNNEI. The CDR3 sequence: CASSSRGGSGANVLTF. DNA of the CDR3: TGTGCCAGCAGCTCCCGGGGAGGCTCTGGGGCCAACGTCCTGACTTTC.

This sequence joins TRBV7-8 and TRBJ1-2, with D possibly being TRBD1 (6 bases). This CDR3 is 13 amino acids long. Trimming took off 2 bases at V and 2 bases at J, with 6 bases between the two ends. Germline assignment: CDR1 SGHVS and CDR2 FQNEAQ. The CDR3 DNA sequence: TGTGCCAGCAGCTTACAGGGGAACTATGGCTACACCTTC. This gives the protein CASSLQGNYGYTF.